Presented here are 23 T cell receptor beta chains from one specimen sequenced in a study of early T cells in non-severe SARS-CoV-2 infection. TCRdb reprocessed the 5' RACE reads with MiXCR, giving one entry per CDR3 protein. The sample has roughly 49,000 distinct CDR3 sequences, 3.5% to 4.5% seen once. The sequencing sample was made of whole blood. Receptor source: an adult who was a healthcare worker with PCR-confirmed SARS-CoV-2 infection or an uninfected control (not recorded which).

This clonotype has ten or more counts. The genes are TRBV7-2 and TRBJ1-2; no clear D gene. V was cut by 10 bases and J by 4 bases, with 19 bases left in between. This CDR3 contains 14 residues. From germline, CDR1 is SGHTA and CDR2 FQGNSA. The CDR3 DNA follows: TGTGCCACACTTGCTTACGACGTTACCTATGGCTACACCTTC. Residues: CATLAYDVTYGYTF.

This clonotype was picked up many times. The gene calls are TRBV6-6 and TRBJ1-1; tentatively, D is TRBD1 (5 bases). The CDR3 is made up of 15 amino acids. V lost 2 bases to trimming and J lost 1 base, with 11 bases between them. CDR1 MNHNY and CDR2 SVGAGI come from the germline V gene (reference sequence). The DNA of the CDR3 is TGTGCCAGCAGTTACCCGACAGAAACGAACACTGAAGCTTTCTTT. It is translated as CASSYPTETNTEAFF.

This clonotype was counted many times. The rearrangement uses TRBV5-1 and TRBJ2-7, with no clear D. Germline-derived CDR1 and CDR2 are SGHRS and YFSETQ. V lost 3 bases and J lost 2, with 15 bases in between. This CDR3 has 15 amino acids. The CDR3 sequence: CASSSGSNTAYEQYF. The CDR3 DNA reads TGCGCCAGCAGCTCCGGCAGTAACACCGCCTACGAGCAGTACTTC.

In its sample, this clonotype was seen many times. This chain links TRBV2 with TRBJ2-2; D uncertain. With 6 bases removed from V and 2 bases from J, the gap between germline ends came to 13 bases. The V gene's germline CDR1 is SNHLY and CDR2 FYNNEI. CDR3 size: 15 residues. CDR3 loop: CASRGTDRNTGELFF. The CDR3 DNA sequence: TGTGCCAGCAGGGGAACAGATCGAAACACCGGGGAGCTGTTTTTT. Filled out from reference TRBV2 and TRBJ2-2, the complete variable domain reads EPEVTQTPSHQVTQMGQEVILRCVPISNHLYFYWYRQILGQKVEFLVSFYNNEISEKSEIFDDQFSVERPDGSNFTLKIRSTKLEDSAMYFCASRGTDRNTGELFFGEGSRLTVL.

In this sample, this clonotype turned up many times. The chain is built from TRBV5-5 and TRBJ1-5; D is unresolved. Germline CDR1 SGHKS, CDR2 YYEKEE (reference sequence). Deletions cut 2 bases from V and 4 bases from J, with 10 bases between. The CDR3 sequence is 14 residues long. The CDR3 DNA follows: TGTGCCAGCAGCTTCCACCTCCTAAATCAGCCCCAGCATTTT. This gives the protein CASSFHLLNQPQHF.

This clonotype was observed at least ten times. CDR3 nucleotide sequence: TGTGCCAGCAGCAGTAGTAGCGGGGGGTCCAAAGTCTCCAATGAGCAGTTCTTC. Translated: CASSSSSGGSKVSNEQFF. The chain links TRBV3-1 to TRBJ2-1; 10 nucleotides match TRBD2. Trimming took 5 bases from V and 6 from J; bases not matched to a gene: 16. This CDR3 spans 18 amino acids. Germline values: CDR1 LGHDT, CDR2 YNNKEL (reference sequence).

This clonotype was observed many times. The chain employs TRBV20-1 and TRBJ1-1, with D perhaps matching TRBD1 (5 bases). Trimming removed 1 base at V and 4 bases at J, with 10 bases between. Per germline, CDR1 DFQATT and CDR2 SNEGSKA (reference sequence). This CDR3 contains 13 residues. The CDR3 DNA reads TGCAGTGCTAGAGCGGGGGATGGCACTGAAGCTTTCTTT. It is translated as CSARAGDGTEAFF.

This clonotype was observed many times. The chain carries TRBV11-3 and TRBJ2-1; 11 nucleotides line up with TRBD2. Germline lookup yields CDR1 SGHNT and CDR2 YENEEA. The CDR3 totals 16 residues. The V gene end was trimmed by 5 bases and the J gene end by 4 bases; junction bases not matched to a gene: 7. CDR3 coding DNA: TGTGCCAGCAGCCCCTCGACTAGCGGGATATACAATGAGCAGTTCTTC. Translating gives CASSPSTSGIYNEQFF.

This clonotype was seen at least ten times. The chain uses TRBV12-3 or TRBV12-4 and TRBJ1-6; D is perhaps TRBD1 (6 bases). The CDR3 is 17 amino acids. Trimming shortened V by 3 bases and J by 0 bases, and 12 bases separated the two germline ends. CDR3 region: CASSFGGVRSYNSPLHF. The CDR3 coding sequence is TGTGCCAGCAGTTTCGGGGGCGTCCGCTCCTATAATTCACCCCTCCACTTT.

This clonotype was detected only a few times. V usage is TRBV24-1 and J usage is TRBJ2-7, with TRBD1 matching 7 bases. Germline V gene lookup returns CDR1 KGHDR and CDR2 SFDVKD. The CDR3 loop spans 16 amino acids. The junction had 12 bases not matched to a gene; V was cut back by 5 bases and J by 3 bases. This CDR3 reads CATSAGQRTGNYEQYF. Written as DNA, the CDR3 is TGTGCCACCAGTGCCGGTCAGAGGACAGGTAACTACGAGCAGTACTTC.

The chain has TRBV20-1 and TRBJ2-4; D may match TRBD1 or TRBD2 (6 bases each). In germline, CDR1 is DFQATT, CDR2 SNEGSKA (reference sequence). The CDR3 sequence is 15 residues long. V lost 6 bases, J lost 0 bases, and 15 bases lay in between. CDR3 loop: CSAVGGPLAKNIQYF. The CDR3 DNA reads as TGCAGTGCCGTAGGGGGGCCCCTAGCCAAAAACATTCAGTACTTC.

This clonotype has at least ten counts. The V and J genes are TRBV7-9 and TRBJ1-1, with D possibly matching TRBD1 (6 bases). CDR1 and CDR2 from the germline V gene are SEHNR and FQNEAQ (reference sequence). The CDR3 totals 12 residues. V was trimmed by 5 bases and J by 6 bases, leaving 10 bases between them. This CDR3 is CASSGGAPEAFF. The CDR3 region has the DNA TGTGCCAGCAGCGGGGGGGCCCCTGAAGCTTTCTTT.

The sample holds many counts of this clonotype. The genes are TRBV20-1 and TRBJ2-5, with TRBD2 matching over 11 bases. The CDR3 spans 13 residues. The V and J ends lost 5 bases and 4 bases, in that order; junction bases with no gene match: 3. From germline, CDR1 is DFQATT and CDR2 SNEGSKA (reference sequence). The CDR3 bases are TGCAGTGCTGTCGGACTAGCGGGAGAGACCCAGTACTTC. Translating it yields CSAVGLAGETQYF.

The chain is built from TRBV7-2 and TRBJ2-3; the D is unclear. Trimming stripped 4 bases from V and 2 bases from J, with 10 bases between. The CDR3 spans 14 residues. Per germline, CDR1 SGHTA and CDR2 FQGNSA. CDR3 sequence reads: CASSSAFTTDTQYF. The CDR3 DNA sequence: TGTGCCAGCAGCTCCGCTTTTACCACAGATACGCAGTATTTT.

The V and J genes are TRBV2 and TRBJ2-7; possible D gene TRBD1, 6 bases. Between the trimmed V and J ends, which lost 4 bases and 5 bases, there was a span of 15 bases. CDR3 size: 14 residues. The germline CDR1 and CDR2 sequences are SNHLY and FYNNEI. The CDR3 region is CASSVGRDTHEQYF. CDR3 nucleotides: TGTGCCAGCAGTGTCGGAAGGGACACCCACGAGCAGTACTTC.

There are many counts of this clonotype. This chain links TRBV28 with TRBJ1-2; TRBD1 might be the D (5 bases). This CDR3 region has 15 residues. From germline, CDR1 is MDHEN and CDR2 SYDVKM. The V and J ends lost 3 bases and 4 bases respectively, with 15 bases between them. Here the CDR3 reads CASSLQGEWGYGYTF. For the CDR3, the DNA is TGTGCCAGCAGTTTGCAGGGAGAATGGGGCTATGGCTACACCTTC.

The sample holds many counts of this clonotype. The J gene is TRBJ2-3, the V gene TRBV4-2; D possibly uses TRBD1 or TRBD2 (5 bases each). Germline assignment: CDR1 LGHNA and CDR2 YNFKEQ. The CDR3 loop spans 15 amino acids. V was pared by 0 bases and J by 4 bases, with 11 bases between. This CDR3 is CASSQDRGRADTQYF. The CDR3 region has the DNA TGTGCCAGCAGCCAAGATCGGGGCCGGGCAGATACGCAGTATTTT.

This clonotype has ten or more counts. V usage is TRBV12-3 or TRBV12-4 and J usage is TRBJ2-3; either TRBD1 or TRBD2 may supply D (6 bases each). With 8 bases removed from V and 4 bases from J, the gap between germline ends came to 16 bases. This CDR3 has 14 amino acids. The DNA for the CDR3 is TGTGCCAGCTTAAGGCCGGAGGGGGCAGATACGCAGTATTTT. It encodes CASLRPEGADTQYF.

This clonotype has a count of ten or more. The chain couples TRBV12-3 or TRBV12-4 to TRBJ2-7, with D tentatively TRBD2 (6 bases). Trimming cost V 0 bases and J 4 bases, with 10 bases left between them. The CDR3 totals 14 residues. Written as DNA, the CDR3 is TGTGCCAGCAGTTTAGCGGGAGGTGGGTACGAGCAGTACTTC. Translated: CASSLAGGGYEQYF.

This clonotype was seen at least ten times. The CDR3 sequence: CASSLWTSGGHSYNEQFF. Written as DNA, the CDR3 is TGTGCCAGCTCACTTTGGACTAGCGGGGGGCACTCCTACAATGAGCAGTTCTTC. The chain links TRBV18 to TRBJ2-1; TRBD2 aligns across 14 bases. V shed 4 bases and J 0 bases; nucleotides not matched to a gene: 5. Germline V gives CDR1 KGHSH, CDR2 LQKENI. CDR3 length equals 18 residues.

This clonotype was counted at least ten times. The rearrangement uses TRBV7-9 and TRBJ2-1; D gene ambiguous. This CDR3 spans 14 amino acids. In germline, CDR1 is SEHNR, CDR2 FQNEAQ (reference sequence). V lost 2 bases and J 8 bases, leaving 13 bases between the germline ends. CDR3 region: CASSLLGSRDEQFF. The CDR3 nucleotides read TGTGCCAGCAGCTTATTAGGTAGCCGGGATGAGCAGTTCTTC.

This clonotype was seen at least ten times. V gene TRBV24-1 combines with J gene TRBJ2-3, with no clear D. Looked up from germline, CDR1 is KGHDR and CDR2 is SFDVKD. Trimming stripped 6 bases from V and 0 bases from J, with 12 bases between. CDR3 length equals 15 residues. The CDR3 reads CATSTTETSTDTQYF. The DNA for the CDR3 is TGTGCCACCAGTACCACAGAGACTAGCACAGATACGCAGTATTTT.

This clonotype was recorded many times. The rearrangement links TRBV7-3 to TRBJ2-1; D is perhaps TRBD2 (7 bases). Trimming pared 4 bases from V and 7 bases from J, leaving 20 bases between. The V gene's germline CDR1 is SGHTA and CDR2 FQGTGA. The CDR3 sequence is 16 residues long. For the CDR3, the DNA is TGTGCCAGCAGCTCCCCGAGGACGGGGAGGGGGAATGAGCAGTTCTTC. Translation gives CASSSPRTGRGNEQFF.